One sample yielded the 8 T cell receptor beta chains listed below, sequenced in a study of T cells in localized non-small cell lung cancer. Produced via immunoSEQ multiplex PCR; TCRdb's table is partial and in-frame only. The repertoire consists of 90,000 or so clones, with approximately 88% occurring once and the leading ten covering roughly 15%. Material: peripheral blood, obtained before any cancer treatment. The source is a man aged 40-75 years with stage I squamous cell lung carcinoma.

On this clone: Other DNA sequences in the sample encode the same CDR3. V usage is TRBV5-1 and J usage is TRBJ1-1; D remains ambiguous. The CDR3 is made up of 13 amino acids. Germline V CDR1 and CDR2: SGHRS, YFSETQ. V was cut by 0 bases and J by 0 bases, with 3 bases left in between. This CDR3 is CASSLEVNTEAFF. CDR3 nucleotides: TGCGCCAGCAGCTTGGAGGTGAACACTGAAGCTTTCTTT.

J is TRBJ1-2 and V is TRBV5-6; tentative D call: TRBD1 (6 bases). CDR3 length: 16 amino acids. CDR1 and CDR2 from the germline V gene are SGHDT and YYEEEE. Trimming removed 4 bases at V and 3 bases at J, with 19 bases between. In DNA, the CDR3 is TGTGCCAGCAGCCCACGGACAGTAAGGTTACACTATGGCTACACCTTC. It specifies CASSPRTVRLHYGYTF.

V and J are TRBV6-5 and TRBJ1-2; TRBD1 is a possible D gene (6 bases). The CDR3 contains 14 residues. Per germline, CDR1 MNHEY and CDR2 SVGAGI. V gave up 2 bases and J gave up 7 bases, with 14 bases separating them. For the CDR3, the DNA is TGTGCCAGCAGTTACCCGGGGGGCGCGGGTGGCTACACCTTC. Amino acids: CASSYPGGAGGYTF.

This CDR3 is CASSLNLEGYTF. CDR3 in DNA: TGCGCCAGCAGCTTAAACTTAGAGGGCTACACCTTC. This chain links TRBV5-1 with TRBJ1-2, with D unresolved. This CDR3 comprises 12 residues. Germline assignment: CDR1 SGHRS and CDR2 YFSETQ. Trimming pared 2 bases from V and 8 bases from J, leaving 10 bases between.

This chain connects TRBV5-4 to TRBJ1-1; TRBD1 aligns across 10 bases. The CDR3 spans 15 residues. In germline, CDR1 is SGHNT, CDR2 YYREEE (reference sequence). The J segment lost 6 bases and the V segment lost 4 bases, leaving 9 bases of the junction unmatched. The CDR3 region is CASSPDRDRGSEAFF. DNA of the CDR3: TGTGCCAGCAGCCCGGACCGGGACAGGGGTTCTGAAGCTTTCTTT.

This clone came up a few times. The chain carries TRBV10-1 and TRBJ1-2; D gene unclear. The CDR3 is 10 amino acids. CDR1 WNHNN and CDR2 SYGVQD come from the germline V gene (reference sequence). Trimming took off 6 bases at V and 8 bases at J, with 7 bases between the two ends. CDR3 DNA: TGCGCCAGCAGCCCGGCGGGCTACACCTTC. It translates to CASSPAGYTF.

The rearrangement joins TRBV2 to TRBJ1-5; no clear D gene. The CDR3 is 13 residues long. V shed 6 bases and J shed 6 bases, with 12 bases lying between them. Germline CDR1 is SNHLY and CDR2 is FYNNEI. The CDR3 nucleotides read TGTGCCAGCAGCAATAGAGAGGGTCAGCCCCAGCATTTT. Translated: CASSNREGQPQHF.

DNA for the CDR3: TGTGCCAGCAGTTTAAGTAGGGGGACAGGGAATGGCTACACCTTC. It translates to CASSLSRGTGNGYTF. This chain uses TRBV28 with TRBJ1-2; the match to TRBD1 covers 9 bases. The CDR3 spans 15 residues. CDR1 is MDHEN, CDR2 SYDVKM, per germline. Unmatched junction bases numbered 7, after V lost 2 bases and J lost 6 bases.